This T cell receptor (beta chain) was found in a study of blood T cell repertoires in COVID-19. Assay used: immunoSEQ multiplex PCR; TCRdb lists only in-frame clones, some missing. The sample includes about 310,000 clones, almost 90% seen only once; the top ten take 1%. V was pared by 3 bases and J by 0 bases, with 2 bases of the junction left unmatched. Germline V gives CDR1 SGHAT, CDR2 FQNNGV. The CDR3 has 15 amino acids. Specimen: peripheral blood. V is TRBV11-2 and J is TRBJ1-5; 7 bases align to TRBD1. The clonotype was recovered from a woman between 40 and 55 years old with COVID-19, enrolled during active disease. The chain's CDR3 is CASSLGQNSNQPQHF. The CDR3 nucleotides are TGTGCCAGCAGCTTGGGACAGAATAGCAATCAGCCCCAGCATTTT.